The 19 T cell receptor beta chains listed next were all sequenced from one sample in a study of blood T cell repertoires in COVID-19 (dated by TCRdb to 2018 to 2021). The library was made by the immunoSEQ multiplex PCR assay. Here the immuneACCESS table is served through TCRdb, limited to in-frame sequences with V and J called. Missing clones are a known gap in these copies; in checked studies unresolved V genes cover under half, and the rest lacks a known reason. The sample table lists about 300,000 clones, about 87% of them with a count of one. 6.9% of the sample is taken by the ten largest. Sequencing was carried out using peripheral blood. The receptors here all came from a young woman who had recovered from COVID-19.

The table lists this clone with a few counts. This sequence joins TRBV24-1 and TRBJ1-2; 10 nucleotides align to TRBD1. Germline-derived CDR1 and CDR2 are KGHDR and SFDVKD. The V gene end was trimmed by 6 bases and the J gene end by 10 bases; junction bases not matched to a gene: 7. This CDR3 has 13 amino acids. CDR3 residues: CATSRDRGVDYTF. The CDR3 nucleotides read TGTGCCACCAGTAGGGACAGGGGAGTGGACTACACCTTC.

The CDR3 DNA is TGTGCCAGCAGCCAACGTCCCCGGGGGGCCCAAGAGACCCAGTACTTC. Translating gives CASSQRPRGAQETQYF. The chain has TRBV7-2 and TRBJ2-5; tentative D call: TRBD2 (7 bases). Trimming left V 5 bases short and J 1 base short, with 17 bases between. Per the germline V gene, CDR1 is SGHTA and CDR2 is FQGNSA. The CDR3 loop spans 16 amino acids.

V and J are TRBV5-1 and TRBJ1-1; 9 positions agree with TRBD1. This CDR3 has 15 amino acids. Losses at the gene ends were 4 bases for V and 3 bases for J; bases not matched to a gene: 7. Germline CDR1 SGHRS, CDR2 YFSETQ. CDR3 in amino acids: CASSPIQGADTEAFF. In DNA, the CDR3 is TGCGCCAGCAGCCCGATACAGGGGGCTGACACTGAAGCTTTCTTT.

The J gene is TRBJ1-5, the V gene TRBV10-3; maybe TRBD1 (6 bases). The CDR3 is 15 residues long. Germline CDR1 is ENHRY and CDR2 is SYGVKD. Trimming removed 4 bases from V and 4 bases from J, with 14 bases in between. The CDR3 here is CAISAGGGSNQPQHF. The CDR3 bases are TGTGCCATCAGTGCGGGTGGGGGCAGTAATCAGCCCCAGCATTTT.

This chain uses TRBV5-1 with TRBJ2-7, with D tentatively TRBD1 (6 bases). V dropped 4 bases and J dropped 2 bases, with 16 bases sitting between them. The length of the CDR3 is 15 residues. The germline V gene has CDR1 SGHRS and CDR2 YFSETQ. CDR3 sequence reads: CASSPGDARTYEQYF. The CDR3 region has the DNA TGCGCCAGCAGCCCAGGGGATGCTCGCACCTACGAGCAGTACTTC.

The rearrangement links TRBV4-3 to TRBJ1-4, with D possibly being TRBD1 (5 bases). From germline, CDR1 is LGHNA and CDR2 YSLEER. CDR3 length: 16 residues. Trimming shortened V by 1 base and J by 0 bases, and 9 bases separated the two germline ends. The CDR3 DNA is TGCGCCAGCAGCCAAGGGCAACAGGCAACTAATGAAAAACTGTTTTTT. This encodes CASSQGQQATNEKLFF.

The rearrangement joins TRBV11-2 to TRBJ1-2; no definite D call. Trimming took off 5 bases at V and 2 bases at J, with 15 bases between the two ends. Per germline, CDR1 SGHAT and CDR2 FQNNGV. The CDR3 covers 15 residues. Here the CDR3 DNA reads TGTGCCAGCAGCCGAACGTCAGTGCTCAACTATGGCTACACCTTC. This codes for CASSRTSVLNYGYTF. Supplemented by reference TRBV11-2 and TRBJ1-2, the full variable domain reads EAGVAQSPRYKIIEKRQSVAFWCNPISGHATLYWYQQILGQGPKLLIQFQNNGVVDDSQLPKDRFSAERLKGVDSTLKIQPAKLEDSAVYLCASSRTSVLNYGYTFGSGTRLTVV.

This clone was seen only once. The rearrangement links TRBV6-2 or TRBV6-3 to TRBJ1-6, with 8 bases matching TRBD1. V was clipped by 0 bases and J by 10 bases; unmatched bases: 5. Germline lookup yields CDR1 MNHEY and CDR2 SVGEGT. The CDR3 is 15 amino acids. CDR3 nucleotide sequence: TGTGCCAGCAGTTACTCGGACAGGGCCGTCTCACCCCTCCACTTT. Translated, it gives CASSYSDRAVSPLHF.

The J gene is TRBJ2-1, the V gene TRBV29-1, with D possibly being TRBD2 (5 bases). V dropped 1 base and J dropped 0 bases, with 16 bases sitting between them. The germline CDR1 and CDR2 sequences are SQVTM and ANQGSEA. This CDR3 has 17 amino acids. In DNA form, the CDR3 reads TGCAGCGTTGAAGGGGGTAGCGAAAATTACTCCTACAATGAGCAGTTCTTC. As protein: CSVEGGSENYSYNEQFF.

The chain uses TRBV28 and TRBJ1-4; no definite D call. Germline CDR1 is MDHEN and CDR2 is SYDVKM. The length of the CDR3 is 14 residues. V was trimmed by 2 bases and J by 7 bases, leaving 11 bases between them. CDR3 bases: TGTGCCAGCAGTTTAGGCATATCGGGTGAAAAACTGTTTTTT. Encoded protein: CASSLGISGEKLFF.

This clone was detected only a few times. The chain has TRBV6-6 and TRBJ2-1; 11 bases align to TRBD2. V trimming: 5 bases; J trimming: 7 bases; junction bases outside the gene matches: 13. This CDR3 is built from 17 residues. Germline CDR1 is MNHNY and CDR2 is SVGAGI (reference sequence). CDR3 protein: CASSRLAGIVGSNEQFF. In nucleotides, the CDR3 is TGTGCCAGCAGTCGACTAGCGGGGATCGTAGGGTCGAATGAGCAGTTCTTC.

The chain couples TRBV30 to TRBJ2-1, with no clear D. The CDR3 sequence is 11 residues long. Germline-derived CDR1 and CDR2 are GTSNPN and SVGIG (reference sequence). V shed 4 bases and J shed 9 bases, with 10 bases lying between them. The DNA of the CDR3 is TGTGCCTGGAATTCTGTCGGTGAGCAGTTCTTC. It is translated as CAWNSVGEQFF.

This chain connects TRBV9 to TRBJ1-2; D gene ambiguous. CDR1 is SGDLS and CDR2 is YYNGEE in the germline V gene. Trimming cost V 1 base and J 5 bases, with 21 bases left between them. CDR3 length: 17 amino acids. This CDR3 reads CASSVSHSGYGSYGYTF. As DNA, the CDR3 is TGTGCCAGCAGCGTAAGTCACAGCGGGTACGGCTCTTATGGCTACACCTTC.

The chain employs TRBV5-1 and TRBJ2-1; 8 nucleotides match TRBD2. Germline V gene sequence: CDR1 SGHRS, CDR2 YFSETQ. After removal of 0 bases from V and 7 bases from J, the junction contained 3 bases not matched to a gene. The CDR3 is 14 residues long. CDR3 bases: TGCGCCAGCAGCTTGGTAGCGGGGTCGAATGAGCAGTTCTTC. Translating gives CASSLVAGSNEQFF.

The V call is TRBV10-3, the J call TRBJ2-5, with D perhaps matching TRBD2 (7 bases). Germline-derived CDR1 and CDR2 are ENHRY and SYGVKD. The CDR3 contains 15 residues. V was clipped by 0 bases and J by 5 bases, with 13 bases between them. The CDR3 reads CAISESGGARETQYF. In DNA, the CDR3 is TGTGCCATCAGTGAGTCTGGGGGGGCGAGGGAGACCCAGTACTTC.

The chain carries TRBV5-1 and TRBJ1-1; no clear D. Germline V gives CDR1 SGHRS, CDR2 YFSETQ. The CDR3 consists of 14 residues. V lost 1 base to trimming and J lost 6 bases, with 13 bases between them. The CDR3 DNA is TGCGCCAGCAGCTTGCGGGGATCAGGCGCTGAAGCTTTCTTT. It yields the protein CASSLRGSGAEAFF.

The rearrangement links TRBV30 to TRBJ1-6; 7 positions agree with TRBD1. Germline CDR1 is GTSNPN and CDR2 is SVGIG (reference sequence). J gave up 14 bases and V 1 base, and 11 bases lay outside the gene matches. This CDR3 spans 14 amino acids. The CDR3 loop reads CAWSDPAGTETLHF. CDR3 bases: TGTGCCTGGAGTGACCCGGCCGGGACAGAAACCCTCCACTTT.

DNA of the CDR3: TGCGCCAGCAGCCAAGTTGATCTGGGGCTGAGCTCCTACGAGCAGTACTTC. Protein product: CASSQVDLGLSSYEQYF. This chain connects TRBV4-1 to TRBJ2-7; D might be TRBD1 (5 bases). V was clipped by 1 base and J by 0 bases, with 16 bases between them. Germline V CDR1 and CDR2: MGHRA, YSYEKL. The CDR3 has 17 residues.

CDR3 sequence (DNA): TGTGCCAGCAGTTGGGGACAGGGCTCCTACAATGAGCAGTTCTTC. It codes for CASSWGQGSYNEQFF. The chain couples TRBV6-5 to TRBJ2-1; 9 bases line up with TRBD1. This CDR3 is 15 amino acids long. Germline V gives CDR1 MNHEY, CDR2 SVGAGI. The trim removed 4 bases at V and 0 bases at J, leaving 1 base unmatched.